The present T cell receptor beta chain was sequenced within a study of human T cells and chemical hapten exposure. Time point of the sample: pre-sensitization, week 0. Treatment here: therapeutic diphenylcyclopropenone sensitization with weekly scalp DPC. TCRdb re-called the RACE reads with MiXCR, one entry per CDR3 protein. The sample holds some 110,000 distinct CDR3 sequences, roughly an eighth seen once. Germline CDR1 reads SGHTA; CDR2 reads FQGNSA. The CDR3 is 14 residues long. V was clipped by 5 bases and J by 8 bases; unmatched bases: 6. This chain uses TRBV7-2 with TRBJ1-1; 12 bases map to TRBD1. This TCR came from a woman aged 45-60 years with alopecia areata. Some clones in this sample may be carry-over from other donors' samples. The starting material was whole blood, obtained in connection with sensitization to the hapten diphenylcyclopropenone (DPC). The CDR3 region has the DNA TGTGCCAGCAGCCCAGGGACAGGGGGCGGGGAAGCTTTCTTT. Amino acid sequence: CASSPGTGGGEAFF.